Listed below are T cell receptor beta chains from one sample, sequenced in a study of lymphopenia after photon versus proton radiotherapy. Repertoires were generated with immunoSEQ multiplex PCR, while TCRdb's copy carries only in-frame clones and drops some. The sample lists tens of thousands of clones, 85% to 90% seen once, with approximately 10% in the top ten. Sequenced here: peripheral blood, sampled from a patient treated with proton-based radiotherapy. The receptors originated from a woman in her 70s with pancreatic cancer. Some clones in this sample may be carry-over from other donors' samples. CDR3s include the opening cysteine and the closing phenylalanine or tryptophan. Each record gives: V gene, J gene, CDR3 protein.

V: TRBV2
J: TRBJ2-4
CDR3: CASRGAKNIQYF

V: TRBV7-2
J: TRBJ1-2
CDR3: CASSRGENGYTF

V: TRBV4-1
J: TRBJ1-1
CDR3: CASSLSRQGTTEAFF

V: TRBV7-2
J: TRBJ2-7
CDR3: CASSLGYPGTGSYEQYF

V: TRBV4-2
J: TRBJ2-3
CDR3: CASSQPAGEGDTQYF

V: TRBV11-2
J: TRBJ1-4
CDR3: CASSLWGGTVAEKLFF

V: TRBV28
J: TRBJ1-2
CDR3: CASSTQDQAGLRGYTF

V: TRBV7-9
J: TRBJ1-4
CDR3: CASSLGQGREKLFF

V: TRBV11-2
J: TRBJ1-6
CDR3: CASSRTDYNSYNSPLHF

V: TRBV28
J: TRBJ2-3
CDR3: CASSFEGAQVDTQYF

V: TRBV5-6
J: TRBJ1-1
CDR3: CASSLAFAGNTEAFF

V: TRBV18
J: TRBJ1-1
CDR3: CASSPRQGSLTEAFF

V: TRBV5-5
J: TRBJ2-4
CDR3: CASSLNRLAKNIQYF

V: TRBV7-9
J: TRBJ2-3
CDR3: CASSSGLAGGQDTQYF

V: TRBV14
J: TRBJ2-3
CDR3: CASSRRLAGEGDTQYF

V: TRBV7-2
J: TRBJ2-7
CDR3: CASSLGGDDEQYF

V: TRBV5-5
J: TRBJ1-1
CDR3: CASSLQLMNTEAFF

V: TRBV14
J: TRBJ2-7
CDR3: CASSHPGQPYEQYF

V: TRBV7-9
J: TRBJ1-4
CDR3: CASTRWRGTGDEKLFF

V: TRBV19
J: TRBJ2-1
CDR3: CASSLQGAVNEQFF

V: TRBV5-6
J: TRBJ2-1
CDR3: CASSSATGGGYNEQFF

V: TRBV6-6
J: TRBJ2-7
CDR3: CASSLGQGSNEQYF

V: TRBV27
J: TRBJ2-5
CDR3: CASSHGGETQYF

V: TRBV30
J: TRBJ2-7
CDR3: CAWSGWDGSYEQYF

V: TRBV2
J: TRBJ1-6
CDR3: CAGRKRDLLETPLHF

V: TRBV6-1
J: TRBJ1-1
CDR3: CASSEQDTEAFF

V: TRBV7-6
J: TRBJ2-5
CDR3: CASSLLEGAETQYF

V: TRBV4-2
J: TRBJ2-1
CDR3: CASSLAESYNEQFF

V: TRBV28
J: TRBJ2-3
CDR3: CASSLYGTGSTDTQYF

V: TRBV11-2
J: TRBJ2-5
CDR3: CASSLDRVQETQYF

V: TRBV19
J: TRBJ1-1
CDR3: CASSTPGGGSEAFF

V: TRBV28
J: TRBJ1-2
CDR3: CASNDYLGTLYGYTF

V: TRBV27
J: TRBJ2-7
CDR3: CASSLRDRGTYEQYF

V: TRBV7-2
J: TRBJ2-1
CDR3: CASKTDWERNEQFF

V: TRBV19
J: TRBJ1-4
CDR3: CASSALYGANEKLFF